These 7 T cell receptor beta chains share one sample of origin, sequenced in a study of early stage breast cancer tumors. TCRdb's copy holds only in-frame clones and misses some; the assay was immunoSEQ multiplex PCR. Of roughly 58,000 clones listed, around 90% are singletons. The sequenced material came from blood. The receptors were gathered from a person aged 70 to 79 with breast cancer.

The chain couples TRBV18 to TRBJ2-5; TRBD1 matches 7 bases. The V and J ends lost 2 bases and 4 bases, in that order; junction bases with no gene match: 7. Germline lookup yields CDR1 KGHSH and CDR2 LQKENI. There are 15 residues in the CDR3. The CDR3 protein is CASSPRQGRGETQYF. CDR3 nucleotide sequence: TGTGCCAGCTCACCAAGACAGGGAAGAGGAGAGACCCAGTACTTC.

A single count supports this clone. J is TRBJ1-4 and V is TRBV7-6, with D hard to call. The CDR3 is 14 residues long. V shed 1 base and J shed 5 bases, with 8 bases lying between them. From germline, CDR1 is SGHVS and CDR2 FNYEAQ. CDR3 in amino acids: CASSLGAENEKLFF. The CDR3 DNA is TGTGCCAGCAGCTTAGGGGCAGAGAATGAAAAACTGTTTTTT.

The V call is TRBV7-2, the J call TRBJ2-5; D might be TRBD1 (5 bases). V was pared by 0 bases and J by 1 base, with 9 bases between. Looked up from germline, CDR1 is SGHTA and CDR2 is FQGNSA. The CDR3 runs to 15 residues. The CDR3 region has the DNA TGTGCCAGCAGCTTAGCCACAACAGGCCAAGAGACCCAGTACTTC. Its translation is CASSLATTGQETQYF. The variable domain in full, with the rest retrieved from reference TRBV7-2 and TRBJ2-5, is GAGVSQSPSNKVTEKGKDVELRCDPISGHTALYWYRQSLGQGLEFLIYFQGNSAPDKSGLPSDRFSAERTGGSVSTLTIQRTQQEDSAVYLCASSLATTGQETQYFGPGTRLLVL.

The chain couples TRBV4-3 to TRBJ1-4; possibly TRBD1 for D (5 bases). V was pared by 1 base and J by 8 bases, with 14 bases between. CDR1 LGHNA and CDR2 YSLEER come from the germline V gene. The CDR3 totals 15 residues. The DNA of the CDR3 is TGCGCCAGCAGCCAAGGGTGGCAGGGTGGAGAAAAACTGTTTTTT. This encodes CASSQGWQGGEKLFF.

The chain joins TRBV10-3 to TRBJ2-6; 10 nucleotides line up with TRBD1. V dropped 7 bases and J dropped 4; count of bases not matched to a gene: 4. The CDR3 has 15 residues. CDR1 is ENHRY and CDR2 is SYGVKD in the germline V gene. CDR3: CAIIGTGAGANVLTF. DNA for the CDR3: TGTGCCATCATCGGGACAGGGGCAGGGGCCAACGTCCTGACTTTC.

The gene calls are TRBV7-9 and TRBJ1-1; no clear D. This CDR3 is 13 amino acids long. V shed 1 base and J shed 1 base, with 4 bases lying between them. Germline V CDR1 and CDR2: SEHNR, FQNEAQ (reference sequence). Here the CDR3 reads CASSLVENTEAFF. Here the CDR3 DNA reads TGTGCCAGCAGCTTAGTAGAGAACACTGAAGCTTTCTTT.

This chain connects TRBV5-1 to TRBJ2-7; 9 bases agree with TRBD2. The J segment lost 2 bases and the V segment lost 0 bases, leaving 0 bases of the junction unmatched. Germline lookup yields CDR1 SGHRS and CDR2 YFSETQ. The CDR3 covers 14 residues. The CDR3 sequence is CASSLERGAYEQYF. For the CDR3, the DNA is TGCGCCAGCAGCTTGGAGCGGGGGGCCTACGAGCAGTACTTC.